In this sample, the clone carrying this T cell receptor beta chain turned up many times. Its antigen remains unidentified. Amplicons of TCR beta CDR3 were generated from genomic DNA by two-round multiplex PCR. The first PCR round targeted every TRBV and TRBJ gene with specific primers. Via MiXCR, TCRdb re-called the multiplex PCR reads, giving one row per CDR3 protein. This table holds 15,000 to 20,000 distinct CDR3 sequences, about a third found once. This specimen belongs to a study of prognosis after radiotherapy for stage I lung cancer. Study-level information: With a biologically effective dose of at least 100 Gy, radiotherapy took the form of SBRT split into 3 to 5 fractions. Regarding the study as a whole: It is unknown whether the expanded TCR clones recognize the tumor. Patients who went on to get distant metastases had lower Shannon entropy after stereotactic body radiation therapy.

Germline V gives CDR1 SGHVS, CDR2 FQNEAQ. J was trimmed by 9 bases and V by 3 bases; bases with no gene match: 15. CDR3 length: 17 amino acids. At each of two time points, around 6 milliliters of venous blood were taken. The source is a donor aged 50 or older with non-small cell lung cancer. This chain links TRBV7-8 with TRBJ2-1; 9 bases match TRBD2. The material sequenced was PBMCs, taken before or after stereotactic body radiation therapy (not recorded which). The CDR3 protein is CASSFNSPGSGSGEQFF. For the CDR3, the DNA is TGTGCCAGCAGCTTTAATTCGCCAGGTAGCGGGAGCGGTGAGCAGTTCTTC.